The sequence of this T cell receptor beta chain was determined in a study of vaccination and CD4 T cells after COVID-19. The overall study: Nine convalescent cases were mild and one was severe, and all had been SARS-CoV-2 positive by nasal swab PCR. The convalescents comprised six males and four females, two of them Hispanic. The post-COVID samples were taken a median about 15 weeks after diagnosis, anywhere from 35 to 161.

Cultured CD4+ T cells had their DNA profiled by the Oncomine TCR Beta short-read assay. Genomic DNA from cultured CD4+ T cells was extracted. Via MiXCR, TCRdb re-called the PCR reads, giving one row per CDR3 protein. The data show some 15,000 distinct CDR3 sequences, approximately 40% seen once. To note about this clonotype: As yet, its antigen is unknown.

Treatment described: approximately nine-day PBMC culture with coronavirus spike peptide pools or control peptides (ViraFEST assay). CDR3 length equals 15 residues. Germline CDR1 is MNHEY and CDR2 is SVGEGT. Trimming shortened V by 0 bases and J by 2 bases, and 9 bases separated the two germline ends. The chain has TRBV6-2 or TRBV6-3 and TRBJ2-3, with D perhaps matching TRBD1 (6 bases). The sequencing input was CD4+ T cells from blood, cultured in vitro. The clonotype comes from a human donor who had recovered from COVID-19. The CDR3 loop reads CASSYSPGDTDTQYF. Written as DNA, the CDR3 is TGTGCCAGCAGTTACTCCCCAGGGGACACAGATACGCAGTATTTT.